A selection of T cell receptor beta chains follows, all from one sample in a study of blood T cell repertoires in COVID-19. Measured with immunoSEQ multiplex PCR; TCRdb has only the in-frame clones, and not every one. The profile covers tens of thousands of clones, with 83% appearing a single time and 6.5% to 7.5% taken by the ten largest. Material: peripheral blood. These receptors were obtained from a man aged 25-45 years with COVID-19, enrolled during active disease. CDR3s include the opening cysteine and the closing phenylalanine or tryptophan. The D gene is left open where the match is weak. Size values are once, few and many counts, or a class for expanded clones, and some rows have none.

j_call	clone_size	v_call	d_call	cdr3_nt	cdr3_aa
TRBJ1-2	NA	TRBV28	NA	TGTGCCAGCAGTTTCCAGTCTAGCTATGGCTACACCTTC	CASSFQSSYGYTF
TRBJ2-2	NA	TRBV5-1	TRBD1	TGCGCCAGCAGCATGCAGGGACAGGGGGCAGGTACCGGGGAGCTGTTTTTT	CASSMQGQGAGTGELFF
TRBJ2-1	NA	TRBV11-2	NA	TGTGCCAGCAGCTTAGGCCAGGGCTCCTACAATGAGCAGTTCTTC	CASSLGQGSYNEQFF
TRBJ1-4	NA	TRBV2	NA	TGTGCCACCGAGAGCCGCGGAAATGAAAAACTGTTTTTT	CATESRGNEKLFF
TRBJ1-1	NA	TRBV7-2	TRBD1	TGTGCCAGCAGCTTAGGATACGGGACAGGGGGCACCACTGAAGCTTTCTTT	CASSLGYGTGGTTEAFF
TRBJ1-2	NA	TRBV7-3	NA	TGTGCCAGCAGCGCTAACGGCTATGGCTACACCTTC	CASSANGYGYTF
TRBJ1-1	NA	TRBV7-9	TRBD1	TGTGCCCACGACAGGGGACCTGAAGCTTTCTTT	CAHDRGPEAFF
TRBJ2-3	NA	TRBV7-3	TRBD2	TGTGCCAGCAGCTTGCAAGCGGGAGGGCCAGATACGCAGTATTTT	CASSLQAGGPDTQYF
TRBJ2-7	NA	TRBV28	NA	TGTGCCAGCAGCCATTCCTCATTGGGAGGCGAGCAGTACTTC	CASSHSSLGGEQYF
TRBJ2-3	NA	TRBV7-9	TRBD1	TGTGCCAGCAGCCGCGACAGGGGAAACACAGATACGCAGTATTTT	CASSRDRGNTDTQYF
TRBJ2-3	NA	TRBV5-6	NA	TGTGCCAGCAGCTTGGACGGGACTAGCACAGATACGCAGTATTTT	CASSLDGTSTDTQYF
TRBJ2-7	few	TRBV7-2	TRBD1	TGTGCCAGCAGCCCGGACAGGGGGCCCTACGAGCAGTACTTC	CASSPDRGPYEQYF
TRBJ1-6	few	TRBV6-6	TRBD1	TGTGCCAGCAGTCCAACAGGGGGTAGGAACTATAATTCACCCCTCCACTTT	CASSPTGGRNYNSPLHF
TRBJ1-6	NA	TRBV11-2	TRBD1	TGTGCCAGCAGCTTAGATCCGGGACAGCTTAATTCACCCCTCCACTTT	CASSLDPGQLNSPLHF
TRBJ2-5	NA	TRBV5-1	TRBD2	TGCGCCAGCAGCTCCCGGGAGGGGGAGACCCAGTACTTC	CASSSREGETQYF
TRBJ1-5	NA	TRBV28	NA	TGTGCCAGCAGTTTCTTAACAAAACAGCCCCAGCATTTT	CASSFLTKQPQHF
TRBJ2-1	NA	TRBV12-5	TRBD2	TGTGCTAGTGGTCTGGGCTTAGCGGGAGTAGGCAATGAGCAGTTCTTC	CASGLGLAGVGNEQFF
TRBJ2-4	NA	TRBV7-2	TRBD1	TGTGCCAGCAGCGACGGGACAGGGGATATTCAGTACTTC	CASSDGTGDIQYF
TRBJ2-1	NA	TRBV24-1	TRBD1	TGTGCCACCAGTGACCCGGGACAGGCGGGCGATGAGCAGTTCTTC	CATSDPGQAGDEQFF
TRBJ1-3	NA	TRBV7-8	NA	TGTGCCAGCAGCCCACAGGGACACTCTGGAAACACCATATATTTT	CASSPQGHSGNTIYF
TRBJ2-3	NA	TRBV5-5	NA	TGTGCCAGCAGCGCTGTCGAGGGTACGCAGTATTTT	CASSAVEGTQYF
TRBJ2-3	NA	TRBV19	NA	TGTGCCAGTAGTATAGGGCCAGGGGCGTACGATACGCAGTATTTT	CASSIGPGAYDTQYF
TRBJ1-4	NA	TRBV19	NA	TGTGCCAGTAGTTCATTACGGAATGAAAAACTGTTTTTT	CASSSLRNEKLFF
TRBJ1-2	once	TRBV4-1	TRBD1	TGCGCCAGCAGCCAAGGCCAGGGGGCCTATGGCTACACCTTC	CASSQGQGAYGYTF
TRBJ2-7	NA	TRBV24-1	TRBD1	TGTGCCACCAGTGATCCAGGGGGCGCTTCCCACGAGCAGTACTTC	CATSDPGGASHEQYF
TRBJ2-3	few	TRBV25-1	NA	TGTGCCAGCAGTGAATCTGGCGGGAGCACAGATACGCAGTATTTT	CASSESGGSTDTQYF
TRBJ2-3	few	TRBV10-3	TRBD2	TGTGCCATGGCCGGGACTAGCGGCACAGATACGCAGTATTTT	CAMAGTSGTDTQYF
TRBJ2-1	NA	TRBV18	NA	TGTGCCAGCTCTATGGAGAGATCAAACAATGAGCAGTTCTTC	CASSMERSNNEQFF
TRBJ1-1	NA	TRBV6-4	TRBD1	TGTGCCAGCGCCACGGACAGGGCGAGCACTGAAGCTTTCTTT	CASATDRASTEAFF
TRBJ2-4	NA	TRBV10-3	TRBD1	TGTGCCATCAGGGACAGGGGAGAGAACATTCAGTACTTC	CAIRDRGENIQYF
TRBJ2-5	once	TRBV10-3	NA	TGTGCCACTCTAGGGGACTACCAAGAGACCCAGTACTTC	CATLGDYQETQYF
TRBJ2-1	once	TRBV5-6	TRBD2	TGTGCCAGCAGCCGACTAGCGGGAGGATATGAGCAGTTCTTC	CASSRLAGGYEQFF
TRBJ2-3	NA	TRBV6-5	NA	TGTGCCAGCAATAGAAGAGGCTACACAGATACGCAGTATTTT	CASNRRGYTDTQYF
TRBJ2-3	NA	TRBV3-1/TRBV3-2	NA	TGTGCCAGCAGCCAAGAGCGATCCAGCACAGATACGCAGTATTTT	CASSQERSSTDTQYF
TRBJ1-5	NA	TRBV9	NA	TGTGCCAGCAGCGTAGACGCGAAAAATCAGCCCCAGCATTTT	CASSVDAKNQPQHF
TRBJ1-5	NA	TRBV19	NA	TGTGCCAGTAGTATATCGGGAAGCACCCAAAAGGCCCAGCATTTT	CASSISGSTQKAQHF